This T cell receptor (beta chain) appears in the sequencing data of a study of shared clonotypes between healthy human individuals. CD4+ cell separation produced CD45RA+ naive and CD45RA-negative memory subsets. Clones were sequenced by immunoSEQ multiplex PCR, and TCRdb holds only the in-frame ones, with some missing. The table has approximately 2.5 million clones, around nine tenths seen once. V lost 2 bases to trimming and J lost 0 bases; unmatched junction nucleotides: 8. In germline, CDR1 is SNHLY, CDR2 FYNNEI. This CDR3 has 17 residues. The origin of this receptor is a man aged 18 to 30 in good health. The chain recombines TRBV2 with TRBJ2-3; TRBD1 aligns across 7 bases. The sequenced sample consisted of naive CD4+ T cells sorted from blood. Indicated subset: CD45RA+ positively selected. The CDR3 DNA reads TGTGCCAGCAGTGAACTGAGACAGGGTGCTAGCACAGATACGCAGTATTTT. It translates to CASSELRQGASTDTQYF.